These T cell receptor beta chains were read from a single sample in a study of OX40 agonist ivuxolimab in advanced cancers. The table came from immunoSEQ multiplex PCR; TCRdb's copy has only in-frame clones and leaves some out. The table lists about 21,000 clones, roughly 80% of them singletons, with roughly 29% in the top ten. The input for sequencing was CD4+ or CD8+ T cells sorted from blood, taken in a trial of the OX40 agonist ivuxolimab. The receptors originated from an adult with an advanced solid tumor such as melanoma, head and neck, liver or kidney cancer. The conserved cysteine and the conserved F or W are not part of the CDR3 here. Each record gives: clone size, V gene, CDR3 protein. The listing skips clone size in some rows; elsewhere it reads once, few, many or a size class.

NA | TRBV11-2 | ASSFEPRRGYEQY
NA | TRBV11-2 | ASSLRDRTYEQY
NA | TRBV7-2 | ASSLRLAGPYNEQF
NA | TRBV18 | ASSRQGDGSNQPQH
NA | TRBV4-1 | ASSQVPGAPYEQY
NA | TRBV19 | ASSTTSGSYEQY
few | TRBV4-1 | ASSLQGLGNQPQH
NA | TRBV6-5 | ASTDRPHEQY
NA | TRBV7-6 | ASSLARLGTEAF
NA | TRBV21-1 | ASSNRDRINNEQF
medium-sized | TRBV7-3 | ASSSIAGAPDTQY
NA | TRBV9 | ASSVGSQGTEAF
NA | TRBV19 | ASSPGGGYNEQF
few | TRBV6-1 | ASSENRDGNIQY
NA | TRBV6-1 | ASSELAGEDEQY
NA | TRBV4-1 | ASSQGGRYNEQF
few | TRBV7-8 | ASSLEMGLAGVATDTQY
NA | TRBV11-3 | ASSAFDPEGTQY
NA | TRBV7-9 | ASSPRSGGRSQETQY
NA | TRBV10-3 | AISARGDLTDTQY